This T cell receptor (beta chain) was sequenced in a study of regulatory T cells in long-lasting Graves disease. The study, taken as a whole, reports: Persistent disease favored TRBV28, TRBJ1-2 and TRBJ2-5. Persistent Graves' patients showed reduced TCR diversity versus newly diagnosed patients.

A few counts support this clonotype. Antigen specificity is unknown. Time point in this sample: newly diagnosed GD, antithyroid drugs for less than 3 months. Isolated PBMC RNA provided the starting material for the TCR library. Library construction for TCR beta used iRepertoire HTBI primers and Arm-PCR of CDR3 regions. TCRdb reprocessed the multiplex PCR reads via MiXCR and lists one record per CDR3 protein. There are about 330,000 distinct CDR3 sequences in the sample; around 15% occur only once, and 20% lies in the top ten. The CDR3 is 15 amino acids. Trimming pared 7 bases from V and 0 bases from J, leaving 12 bases between. The germline V gene encodes CDR1 KGHDR and CDR2 SFDVKD. In addition, the sample was reused for a study of T cells in Graves' hyperthyroidism and ophthalmopathy.

Specimen: peripheral blood mononuclear cells (PBMCs), collected at new diagnosis, from a patient treated with antithyroid drugs. The origin of this receptor is a woman between 18 and 29 years old with Graves disease. The rearrangement uses TRBV24-1 and TRBJ1-5; no definite D call. The CDR3: CATRRPLNSNQPQHF. As DNA, the CDR3 is TGTGCCACCAGGAGACCGCTGAATAGCAATCAGCCCCAGCATTTT.